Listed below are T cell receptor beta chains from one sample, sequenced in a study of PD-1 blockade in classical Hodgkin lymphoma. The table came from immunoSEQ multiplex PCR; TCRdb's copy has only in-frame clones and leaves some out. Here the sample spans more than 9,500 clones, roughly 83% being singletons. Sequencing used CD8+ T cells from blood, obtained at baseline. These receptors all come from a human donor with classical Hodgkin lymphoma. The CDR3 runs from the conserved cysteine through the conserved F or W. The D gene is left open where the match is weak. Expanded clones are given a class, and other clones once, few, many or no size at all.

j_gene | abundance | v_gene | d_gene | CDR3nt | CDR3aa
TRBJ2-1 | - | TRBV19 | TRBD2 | TGTGCCAGTAGTATCCGGACTAGCGAAAACAATGAGCAGTTCTTC | CASSIRTSENNEQFF
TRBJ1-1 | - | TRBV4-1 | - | TGCGCCAGCAGCCACCCTACCGGGGGGGCGCAGGGCACTGAAGCTTTCTTT | CASSHPTGGAQGTEAFF
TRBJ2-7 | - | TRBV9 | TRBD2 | TGTGCCAGCAGCGCCGCTAGCGGGAGTCGCGAGCAGTACTTC | CASSAASGSREQYF
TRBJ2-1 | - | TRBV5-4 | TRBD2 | TGTGCCAGCAGGCCGGGACTAGCGGAAAGCTCCTACAATGAGCAGTTCTTC | CASRPGLAESSYNEQFF
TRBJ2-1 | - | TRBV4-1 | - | TGCGCCAGCAGCCAGATGGGAGATGAGCAGTTCTTC | CASSQMGDEQFF
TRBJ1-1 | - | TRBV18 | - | TGTGCCAGCTCACCACCTAGGGCAGGCTCGGGGGCATATGAGAACACTGAAGCTTTCTTT | CASSPPRAGSGAYENTEAFF
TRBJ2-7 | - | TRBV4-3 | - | TGCGCCAGCAGCCAAGCCTGGGGGGCCTCCTACGAGCAGTACTTC | CASSQAWGASYEQYF
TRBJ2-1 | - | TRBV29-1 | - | TGCAGCGTTGAAGGACTCGAGAGCTCCTACAATGAGCAGTTCTTC | CSVEGLESSYNEQFF
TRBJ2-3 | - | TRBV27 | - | TGTGCCAGCAGTTTATTTCGGGCGGATACGCAGTATTTT | CASSLFRADTQYF
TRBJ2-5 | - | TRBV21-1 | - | TGTGCCAGCAGAAAACTGGGGGCGATAGAGACCCAGTACTTC | CASRKLGAIETQYF
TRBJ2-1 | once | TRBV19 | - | TGTGCCAGTAGTATCCAGAGGACTGACCCGACCTACAATGAGCAGTTCTTC | CASSIQRTDPTYNEQFF
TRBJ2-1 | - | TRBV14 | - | TGTGCCAGCAGCCAAGGTCCGGACCTTGTTCAGGAGCAGTTCTTC | CASSQGPDLVQEQFF
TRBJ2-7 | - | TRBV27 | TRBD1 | TGTGCCAGCAGTTGGGGACAGCCGGCCTACGAGCAGTACTTC | CASSWGQPAYEQYF
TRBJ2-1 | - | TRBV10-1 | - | TGCGCCAGCAGTCGGGACTTAAGCTCCTACAATGAGCAGTTCTTC | CASSRDLSSYNEQFF
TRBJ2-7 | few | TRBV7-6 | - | TGTGCCAGCAGCTGGGGTACAGGGACCTACGAGCAGTACTTC | CASSWGTGTYEQYF
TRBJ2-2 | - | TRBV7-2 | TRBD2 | TGTGCCAGCAGCTTTTTAGCGGGAGGATACACCGGGGAGCTGTTTTTT | CASSFLAGGYTGELFF
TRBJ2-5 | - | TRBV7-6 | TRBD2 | TGTGCCAGCAGCCGGGTACTAGCGGGAGGTAGGGAGACCCAGTACTTC | CASSRVLAGGRETQYF
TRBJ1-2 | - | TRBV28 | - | TGTGCCAGCAGTTTAGTTCTAGAACAGGGCGGTGGCTACACCTTC | CASSLVLEQGGGYTF
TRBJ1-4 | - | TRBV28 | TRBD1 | TGTGCCAGCAGTTCAACACAGGGGATGGGGGAAAAACTGTTTTTT | CASSSTQGMGEKLFF
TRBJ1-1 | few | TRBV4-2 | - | TGTGCCAGCAGCGTACAGGTGGGGAACTTAGAAGCTTTCTTT | CASSVQVGNLEAFF
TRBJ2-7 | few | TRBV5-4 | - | TGTGCCAGCAGCCCTTACAGCTCCTACGAGCAGTACTTC | CASSPYSSYEQYF
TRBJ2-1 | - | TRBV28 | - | TGTGCCAGCAGCTTAGCGGAATCCTACAATGAGCAGTTCTTC | CASSLAESYNEQFF
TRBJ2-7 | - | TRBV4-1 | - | TGCGCCAGCAGCCAAGACGGGGTTACCTACGAGCAGTACTTC | CASSQDGVTYEQYF
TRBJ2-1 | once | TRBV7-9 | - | TGTGCCAGCAGCATGCAGACTAGTACCAACCCGTTCTTC | CASSMQTSTNPFF
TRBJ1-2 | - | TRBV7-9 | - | TGTGCCAGCAGCCCCCCGGGTGCAGTGGGCTACACCTTC | CASSPPGAVGYTF
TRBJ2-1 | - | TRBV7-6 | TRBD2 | TGTGCCAGCAGCTTAGGTACACTAGCGGGAGAGGATGAGCAGTTCTTC | CASSLGTLAGEDEQFF
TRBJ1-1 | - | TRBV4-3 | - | TGCGCCAGCAGCCAAGTCGGCAGCCTGAACACTGAAGCTTTCTTT | CASSQVGSLNTEAFF
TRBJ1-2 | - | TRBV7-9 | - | TGTGCCAGCAGCGACAACTACTATGGCTACACCTTC | CASSDNYYGYTF